A selection of T cell receptor beta chains follows, all from one sample in a study of blood T cells in healthy people across ages. TCRdb recomputed calls from the 5' RACE reads with MiXCR, one row per CDR3 protein. The sample shows hundreds of thousands of distinct CDR3 sequences, about 30% of them seen only once. Sequencing was performed on blood. The source is a woman of 80 years or more in good health. CDR3s include the opening cysteine and the closing phenylalanine or tryptophan. Fields, in order: clone size, J gene, V gene, D gene, CDR3 DNA, CDR3 protein. A D gene is named only where the DNA matches it firmly. For some rows the clone size is stated as once, few or many, or as a class when expanded; others skip it.

clone size: NA; J gene: TRBJ1-2; V gene: TRBV20-1; D gene: NA; CDR3 DNA: TGCAGTGCGAACGGGGGGGGGACCGCAGGTAGCTATGGCTACACCTTC; CDR3 protein: CSANGGGTAGSYGYTF
clone size: many; J gene: TRBJ2-5; V gene: TRBV27; D gene: NA; CDR3 DNA: TGTGCCAGCAGTTTACGGCCAGTGAGTACGCGGCGGTACTTC; CDR3 protein: CASSLRPVSTRRYF
clone size: NA; J gene: TRBJ1-5; V gene: TRBV19; D gene: NA; CDR3 DNA: TGTGCCAGTAGTACAGGGTACAATCAGCCCCAGCATTTT; CDR3 protein: CASSTGYNQPQHF
clone size: NA; J gene: TRBJ1-1; V gene: TRBV12-3/TRBV12-4; D gene: NA; CDR3 DNA: TGTGCCAGCATGGGGATATGGTTCGTAGGGATGAACACTGAAGCTTTCTTT; CDR3 protein: CASMGIWFVGMNTEAFF
clone size: NA; J gene: TRBJ1-4; V gene: TRBV2; D gene: NA; CDR3 DNA: TGTGCCAGCAGTGAAGAGGGAGGGAGCGGAAAACTGTTTTTT; CDR3 protein: CASSEEGGSGKLFF
clone size: few; J gene: TRBJ1-2; V gene: TRBV7-6; D gene: NA; CDR3 DNA: TGTGCCAGCAGCTTATCGGTGGGGCTGGACTATGGCTACACCTTC; CDR3 protein: CASSLSVGLDYGYTF
clone size: many; J gene: TRBJ1-2; V gene: TRBV15; D gene: NA; CDR3 DNA: TGTGCCACCACAGGGACTAACTATGGCTACACCTTC; CDR3 protein: CATTGTNYGYTF
clone size: NA; J gene: TRBJ1-2; V gene: TRBV30; D gene: NA; CDR3 DNA: TGTGCCTGCCAGAAGCGGGCGCTAGTGCAGGATGGCTACACCTTC; CDR3 protein: CACQKRALVQDGYTF
clone size: many; J gene: TRBJ2-1; V gene: TRBV6-1; D gene: TRBD1; CDR3 DNA: TGTGCCAGCAGAGGGGGACAGGACCACTACAATGAGCAGTTCTTC; CDR3 protein: CASRGGQDHYNEQFF
clone size: NA; J gene: TRBJ1-1; V gene: TRBV7-2; D gene: NA; CDR3 DNA: TGTGCCACCCAGTTTTCGGCGGGTAAGAACACTGAAGCTTTCTTT; CDR3 protein: CATQFSAGKNTEAFF
clone size: once; J gene: TRBJ2-7; V gene: TRBV12-3/TRBV12-4; D gene: TRBD2; CDR3 DNA: TGTGCCAGCGCAGCGGGGGGAAGATTCTACGAGCAGTACTTC; CDR3 protein: CASAAGGRFYEQYF
clone size: many; J gene: TRBJ2-5; V gene: TRBV10-3; D gene: NA; CDR3 DNA: TGTGCCATCAGTGAGTCGACGGTAGAGACCCAGTACTTC; CDR3 protein: CAISESTVETQYF
clone size: few; J gene: TRBJ2-2; V gene: TRBV30; D gene: NA; CDR3 DNA: TGTGCCTGGAGTGTACCTCGAGGGGCGCGAGGCGGGGAGCTGTTTTTT; CDR3 protein: CAWSVPRGARGGELFF
clone size: many; J gene: TRBJ2-4; V gene: TRBV5-1; D gene: TRBD2; CDR3 DNA: TGCGCCAGCAGCCTAGGACTAGCGAAAAACATTCAGTACTTC; CDR3 protein: CASSLGLAKNIQYF
clone size: NA; J gene: TRBJ2-2; V gene: TRBV28; D gene: NA; CDR3 DNA: TGTGCCAGCAGTTTGGTTCTAGGGGAGCTGTTTTTT; CDR3 protein: CASSLVLGELFF
clone size: many; J gene: TRBJ2-7; V gene: TRBV12-3/TRBV12-4; D gene: NA; CDR3 DNA: TGTGCCAGCAGTTTCGGCGGGGGCCACCGCTACGAGCAGTACTTC; CDR3 protein: CASSFGGGHRYEQYF
clone size: few; J gene: TRBJ1-1; V gene: TRBV4-1; D gene: NA; CDR3 DNA: TGCGCCAGCAGCCAAGATCAACCGGGAATCGGGGCAAACACTGAAGCTTTCTTT; CDR3 protein: CASSQDQPGIGANTEAFF
clone size: NA; J gene: TRBJ1-2; V gene: TRBV27; D gene: NA; CDR3 DNA: TGTGCCAGCAGTTCCATTAAATCCCCAAGGGACTATGGCTACACCTTC; CDR3 protein: CASSSIKSPRDYGYTF
clone size: many; J gene: TRBJ2-7; V gene: TRBV7-2; D gene: TRBD2; CDR3 DNA: TGTGCCAGCAGCTTAGTTCGGGGGGGGCCCTACGAGCAGTACTTC; CDR3 protein: CASSLVRGGPYEQYF
clone size: NA; J gene: TRBJ1-6; V gene: TRBV7-9; D gene: NA; CDR3 DNA: TGTGCCACCGAGGACAGAACCAATTCACCCCTCCACTTT; CDR3 protein: CATEDRTNSPLHF
clone size: NA; J gene: TRBJ2-7; V gene: TRBV4-2; D gene: TRBD2; CDR3 DNA: TGTGCCAGCAGCCAAGATGGATCTAGCGGGGGGGCCTACGAGCAGTACTTC; CDR3 protein: CASSQDGSSGGAYEQYF
clone size: many; J gene: TRBJ2-4; V gene: TRBV9; D gene: NA; CDR3 DNA: TGTGCCAGCAGCGGGGACGGGCTGTCCAAAAACATTCAGTACTTC; CDR3 protein: CASSGDGLSKNIQYF
clone size: NA; J gene: TRBJ2-5; V gene: TRBV7-2; D gene: TRBD2; CDR3 DNA: TGTGCAAGCAGCTTTGGACTAGCGGGGGGCAATGAGCAGTACTTC; CDR3 protein: CASSFGLAGGNEQYF
clone size: NA; J gene: TRBJ2-3; V gene: TRBV20-1; D gene: TRBD2; CDR3 DNA: TGCAGTGCTTCTACAACTCGACTAGCGGGCACAGATACGCAGTATTTT; CDR3 protein: CSASTTRLAGTDTQYF
clone size: NA; J gene: TRBJ2-1; V gene: TRBV5-1; D gene: NA; CDR3 DNA: TGCGCCAGCAGCTTGGATGGGGCGGCGCGCTCCTACAATGAGCAGTTCTTC; CDR3 protein: CASSLDGAARSYNEQFF
clone size: many; J gene: TRBJ2-7; V gene: TRBV7-3; D gene: NA; CDR3 DNA: TGTGCCAGCAGCCTCATGGGAGGCGACGAGCAGTACTTC; CDR3 protein: CASSLMGGDEQYF
clone size: many; J gene: TRBJ1-4; V gene: TRBV12-3/TRBV12-4; D gene: TRBD1; CDR3 DNA: TGTGCCAGCAGTTTCGGGTCGTGGACAGGGGAGGAAAAACTGTTTTTT; CDR3 protein: CASSFGSWTGEEKLFF
clone size: few; J gene: TRBJ1-6; V gene: TRBV30; D gene: TRBD1; CDR3 DNA: TGTGCCTGGACCGGGACAGGAGAATCACCCCTCCACTTT; CDR3 protein: CAWTGTGESPLHF
clone size: many; J gene: TRBJ2-3; V gene: TRBV6-1; D gene: NA; CDR3 DNA: TGTGCCAGCAGTGAGTGGGGCCCAGATACGCAGTATTTT; CDR3 protein: CASSEWGPDTQYF
clone size: NA; J gene: TRBJ1-3; V gene: TRBV4-2; D gene: NA; CDR3 DNA: TGTGCCAGCAGCCAAGATGATGGGAGCGATAGCTCTGGAAACACCATATATTTT; CDR3 protein: CASSQDDGSDSSGNTIYF
clone size: many; J gene: TRBJ2-5; V gene: TRBV5-1; D gene: TRBD2; CDR3 DNA: TGCGCCAGCAGCTTGGCTAGCGGGGGGGAAGAGACCCAGTACTTC; CDR3 protein: CASSLASGGEETQYF
clone size: many; J gene: TRBJ2-7; V gene: TRBV29-1; D gene: TRBD1; CDR3 DNA: TGCAGCGTGAACAGGGGCTCCTACGAGCAGTACTTC; CDR3 protein: CSVNRGSYEQYF
clone size: many; J gene: TRBJ1-2; V gene: TRBV29-1; D gene: NA; CDR3 DNA: TGCAGCGTTGGGGTGGGCGGCTACACCTTC; CDR3 protein: CSVGVGGYTF
clone size: many; J gene: TRBJ1-4; V gene: TRBV7-9; D gene: NA; CDR3 DNA: TGTGCCAGCAGTTCCGGAGTTATAGCCGAAAAACTGTTTTTT; CDR3 protein: CASSSGVIAEKLFF
clone size: many; J gene: TRBJ2-5; V gene: TRBV24-1; D gene: TRBD2; CDR3 DNA: TGTGCCACCAGTGACCCCGGGACTAGCTACCAAGAGACCCAGTACTTC; CDR3 protein: CATSDPGTSYQETQYF
clone size: many; J gene: TRBJ2-5; V gene: TRBV7-2; D gene: NA; CDR3 DNA: TGTGCCAGCAGCCGTGGGTGGGACCAACAAGAGACCCAGTACTTC; CDR3 protein: CASSRGWDQQETQYF
clone size: many; J gene: TRBJ2-7; V gene: TRBV29-1; D gene: NA; CDR3 DNA: TGCAGCGTAGCAACCTCGTACGAGCAGTACTTC; CDR3 protein: CSVATSYEQYF
clone size: few; J gene: TRBJ2-3; V gene: TRBV20-1; D gene: NA; CDR3 DNA: TGCAGTGCTAGTAGCCAGGGGCGCACAGATACGCAGTATTTT; CDR3 protein: CSASSQGRTDTQYF
clone size: once; J gene: TRBJ1-6; V gene: TRBV19; D gene: NA; CDR3 DNA: TGTGCCAGTAGTACCCCCCGGGTCTATAATTTACCCCTCCACTTT; CDR3 protein: CASSTPRVYNLPLHF
clone size: few; J gene: TRBJ1-2; V gene: TRBV6-2/TRBV6-3; D gene: NA; CDR3 DNA: TGTGCCAGCAGCAGACCGGATTACCAGGGGAGCGGCTACACCTTC; CDR3 protein: CASSRPDYQGSGYTF
clone size: NA; J gene: TRBJ2-7; V gene: TRBV7-2; D gene: NA; CDR3 DNA: TGTGCCAGCAGCCCCTCCGGGGGCCCCGTTTACGAGCAGTACTTC; CDR3 protein: CASSPSGGPVYEQYF